Sequencing of this T cell receptor (beta chain) was carried out in a study of OX40 agonist ivuxolimab in advanced cancers. Describing the broader study: Ivuxolimab, which targeted the costimulatory receptor OX40 (CD134), was an agonistic, fully human IgG2 monoclonal antibody. Intravenous ivuxolimab was administered to patients every 2 weeks at six dose levels: 0.01, 0.1, 0.3, 1.5, 3 and 10 mg/kg. Among the approximately 50 dose-escalation patients, roughly 20 had hepatocellular carcinoma, 15 or so melanoma, 9 renal cell carcinoma and 9 head and neck cancer. The dose-escalation cohort was roughly 80% male with a mean age of 60 years, ranging from about 20 to 80. Patients were allowed to have had prior anti-PD-1, anti-PD-L1 or anti-CTLA-4 therapy, and 40% of the dose-escalation patients had previously received checkpoint inhibitors. Three dose-escalation patients achieved partial responses, one with hepatocellular carcinoma and two with cutaneous melanoma. The purpose of peripheral TCRbeta sequencing was to test whether ivuxolimab changed TCR sequence diversity and led to clonal T-cell expansion. The paper covers the monotherapy dose-escalation part of the phase I ivuxolimab trial, which included N of about 50 patients.

Genomic DNA was extracted from sorted cells for sequencing of the TCRbeta CDR3 region. The immunoSEQ Assay was used for sequencing of TCRbeta CDR3 regions. The table was pulled from immuneACCESS by TCRdb, which kept in-frame rearrangements only. Such tables lose some clones; where checked, under half of the loss comes from unresolved V genes, and the rest has no known cause. The sample includes approximately 60,000 clones, with around 84% observed a single time. The biggest ten clones account for about 2.3% of the sample. Trimming removed 2 bases from V and 6 bases from J; the gene matches leave 14 bases unexplained. Measured from the cysteine to the phenylalanine, the CDR3 is 19 residues long. Just CDR3 DNA is preserved here, 57 bases in frame from base 1. Based on the germline V gene, the CDR1 and CDR2 sequences are LGHNA and YNFKEQ. Patients with a history of autoimmune disease or receiving systemic immunosuppression were excluded from the trial. In every dose cohort, peripheral blood was drawn for TCR sequencing at baseline, cycle 4 day 1, and cycle 7 day 1. The samples were drawn from a first-in-human, open-label, multicenter phase I dose-escalation trial of ivuxolimab. Adults with locally advanced or metastatic head and neck squamous cell, hepatocellular, melanoma or renal cell carcinoma were enrolled in the trial. Before TCR sequencing, CD4+ T cells and CD8+ T cells from peripheral blood were sorted into separate populations.

A word on this clone: Its antigen is unknown. Base qualities are missing; no much larger clone stands one base away.

Points the paper makes about the study in general: At doses of 0.1 to 3.0 mg/kg, clonal expansion of both CD4+ and CD8+ blood T cells was observed from baseline to week 6. Partial responders in the 0.1-3.0 mg/kg groups had among the lowest normalized peripheral clonal expansion, especially among CD8+ T cells. Low levels of normalized T-cell clonal expansion were also shown by some nonresponding patients. After ivuxolimab, CD8+ T cells had more expanded clones than CD4+ T cells on average. The antigen specificity of the clonally expanded peripheral T cells was not determined.

The input for sequencing was CD4+ or CD8+ T cells sorted from blood, taken in a trial of the OX40 agonist ivuxolimab. This clonotype originated in an adult with an advanced solid tumor such as melanoma, head and neck, liver or kidney cancer. The V and J genes are TRBV4-2 and TRBJ1-6; 9 bases in the middle match TRBD1. The CDR3 loop reads CASSQTGTGRNRLNSPLHF. The DNA is TGTGCCAGCAGCCAAACCGGGACAGGGAGGAACCGCCTTAATTCACCCCTCCACTTT.